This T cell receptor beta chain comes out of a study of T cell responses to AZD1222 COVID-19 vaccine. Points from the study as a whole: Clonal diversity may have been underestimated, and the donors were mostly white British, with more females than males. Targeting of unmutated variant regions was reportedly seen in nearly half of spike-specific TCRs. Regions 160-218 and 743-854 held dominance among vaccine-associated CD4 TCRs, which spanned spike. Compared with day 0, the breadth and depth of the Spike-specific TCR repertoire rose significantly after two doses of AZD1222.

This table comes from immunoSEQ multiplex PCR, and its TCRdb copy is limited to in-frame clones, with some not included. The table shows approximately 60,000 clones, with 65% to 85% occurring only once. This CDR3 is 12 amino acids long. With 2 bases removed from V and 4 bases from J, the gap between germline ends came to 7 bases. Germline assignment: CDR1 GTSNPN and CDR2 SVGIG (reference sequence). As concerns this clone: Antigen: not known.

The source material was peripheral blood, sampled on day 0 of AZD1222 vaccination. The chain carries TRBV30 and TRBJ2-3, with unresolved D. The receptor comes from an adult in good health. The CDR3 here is CAWSPTPDTQYF. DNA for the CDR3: TGTGCCTGGAGTCCCACCCCAGATACGCAGTATTTT.